Each of the 24 T cell receptor beta chains below was sequenced from the same sample in a study of blood T cell repertoires in COVID-19. The table came from immunoSEQ multiplex PCR; TCRdb's copy has only in-frame clones and leaves some out. The sample lists 300,000 to 350,000 clones, around 90% occurring once. The material sequenced was PBMCs or T cells enriched from blood (not recorded which). Receptor source: a woman between 18 and 30 years old with acute COVID-19.

This clone was counted between two and nine times. DNA of the CDR3: TGTGCCAGCAGTTACTCACTCTCTGGGGCCAACGTCCTGACTTTC. Translation gives CASSYSLSGANVLTF. The chain joins TRBV6-2 or TRBV6-3 to TRBJ2-6; no reliable D call. Germline CDR1 and CDR2: MNHEY and SVGEGT. Deletions cut 0 bases from V and 0 bases from J, with 3 bases between. The CDR3 length is 15 residues.

The chain has TRBV6-6 and TRBJ2-7; possible D gene TRBD2, 6 bases. Germline V gene lookup returns CDR1 MNHNY and CDR2 SVGAGI (reference sequence). V lost 4 bases and J 7 bases, leaving 8 bases between the germline ends. The CDR3 is made up of 11 amino acids. In nucleotides, the CDR3 is TGTGCCAGCAGTTCTGCGGGGGAGCAGTACTTC. This encodes CASSSAGEQYF.

The rearrangement uses TRBV7-3 and TRBJ2-1; maybe TRBD1 (5 bases). Trimming shortened V by 5 bases and J by 7 bases, and 12 bases separated the two germline ends. Per the germline V gene, CDR1 is SGHTA and CDR2 is FQGTGA. This CDR3 is 13 amino acids long. The CDR3 protein is CASSPNQGNEQFF. In DNA form, the CDR3 reads TGTGCCAGCAGCCCAAACCAGGGAAATGAGCAGTTCTTC.

The chain is built from TRBV28 and TRBJ1-2; 9 nucleotides agree with TRBD1. Germline loops: CDR1 MDHEN, CDR2 SYDVKM. The CDR3 has 12 amino acids. The junction had 6 bases not matched to a gene; V was cut back by 6 bases and J by 10 bases. The CDR3 nucleotides read TGTGCCAGCAGAAGACAGGGGGGACCCTACACCTTC. Protein product: CASRRQGGPYTF.

The chain joins TRBV4-2 to TRBJ2-1, with 8 bases that match TRBD1. The CDR3 runs 16 residues. CDR1 LGHNA and CDR2 YNFKEQ come from the germline V gene. The V gene end was trimmed by 4 bases and the J gene end by 3 bases; junction bases not matched to a gene: 8. In nucleotides, the CDR3 is TGTGCCAGCAGCCGGGACGGGACAGGAGACTACAATGAGCAGTTCTTC. Translated, it gives CASSRDGTGDYNEQFF.

This clone was observed a handful of times. The rearrangement uses TRBV9 and TRBJ2-7, with D possibly matching TRBD2 (6 bases). CDR3 length equals 14 residues. V was cut by 7 bases and J by 7 bases, with 21 bases left in between. Per germline, CDR1 SGDLS and CDR2 YYNGEE. CDR3 amino acids: CASSPRDSAREQYF. The CDR3 coding sequence is TGTGCCAGCTCTCCCCGGGACTCCGCTCGGGAGCAGTACTTC. The full variable domain, rest sourced from reference TRBV9 and TRBJ2-7, is DSGVTQTPKHLITATGQRVTLRCSPRSGDLSVYWYQQSLDQGLQFLIQYYNGEERAKGNILERFSAQQFPDLHSELNLSSLELGDSALYFCASSPRDSAREQYFGPGTRLTVT.

V and J are TRBV19 and TRBJ2-6, with 12 bases matching TRBD2. This CDR3 is built from 18 residues. CDR1 LNHDA and CDR2 SQIVND come from the germline V gene (reference sequence). After removal of 4 bases from V and 2 bases from J, the junction contained 6 bases not matched to a gene. CDR3 residues: CASSTLAGGTPGANVLTF. The CDR3 DNA sequence: TGTGCCAGTAGTACCCTAGCGGGAGGGACCCCTGGGGCCAACGTCCTGACTTTC.

The gene calls are TRBV15 and TRBJ1-3, with 7 bases that match TRBD1. This CDR3 comprises 18 residues. In germline, CDR1 is LNHNV, CDR2 YYDKDF (reference sequence). J was trimmed by 6 bases and V by 1 base; bases with no gene match: 15. The CDR3 sequence is CATSRAAGRGFVENTIYF. For the CDR3, the DNA is TGTGCCACCAGCAGAGCCGCGGGCAGGGGGTTTGTAGAAAACACCATATATTTT.

V usage is TRBV20-1 and J usage is TRBJ1-5; no clear D gene. V lost 3 bases to trimming and J lost 2 bases, with 11 bases between them. The CDR3 has 14 amino acids. Germline V lookup: CDR1 DFQATT, CDR2 SNEGSKA (reference sequence). DNA of the CDR3: TGCAGTGCTAGTTTGCGGGCAGGCAATCAGCCCCAGCATTTT. Protein sequence: CSASLRAGNQPQHF.

The J gene is TRBJ1-6, the V gene TRBV21-1; the table's D call of TRBD1 was not tested on the DNA. TRBV21-1 is termed a pseudogene. The CDR3 has 16 residues. The CDR3 spells CASSTPRGTGESPLHF. The DNA of the CDR3 is TGTGCCAGCAGCACCCCCCGTGGGACAGGGGAATCACCCCTCCACTTT.

The chain links TRBV28 to TRBJ1-2, with 7 bases lining up with TRBD1. Unmatched junction bases numbered 8, after V lost 3 bases and J lost 1 base. CDR1 is MDHEN, CDR2 SYDVKM, per germline. This CDR3 spans 16 amino acids. CDR3 DNA sequence: TGTGCCAGCAGTTTGGGAAACAGGGGCCTTAACTATGGCTACACCTTC. This translates into CASSLGNRGLNYGYTF.

V usage is TRBV14 and J usage is TRBJ2-7, with 9 bases that match TRBD1. From germline, CDR1 is SGHDN and CDR2 FVKESK. The J segment lost 3 bases and the V segment lost 1 base, leaving 13 bases of the junction unmatched. There are 18 residues in the CDR3. CDR3 region: CASSQASRRDRVVYEQYF. CDR3 DNA: TGTGCCAGCAGCCAAGCAAGCAGGCGGGACAGGGTAGTCTACGAGCAGTACTTC. Filled out from reference TRBV14 and TRBJ2-7, the complete variable domain reads EAGVTQFPSHSVIEKGQTVTLRCDPISGHDNLYWYRRVMGKEIKFLLHFVKESKQDESGMPNNRFLAERTGGTYSTLKVQPAELEDSGVYFCASSQASRRDRVVYEQYFGPGTRLTVT.

The rearrangement uses TRBV7-3 and TRBJ1-1; 11 positions match TRBD1. After removal of 5 bases from V and 0 bases from J, the junction contained 8 bases not matched to a gene. This CDR3 is built from 17 residues. Germline CDR1 SGHTA, CDR2 FQGTGA. DNA for the CDR3: TGTGCCAGCAGCATGGACAGGGGGCCCGAAATGAACACTGAAGCTTTCTTT. This gives the protein CASSMDRGPEMNTEAFF.

This clone was observed once. The chain joins TRBV28 to TRBJ1-2, with TRBD1 matching over 9 bases. This CDR3 comprises 16 residues. The germline gives CDR1 MDHEN, CDR2 SYDVKM. After removal of 5 bases from V and 6 bases from J, the junction contained 13 bases not matched to a gene. The CDR3 bases are TGTGCCAGCAGTCCTACCCCGGGACAGGGAGGACATGGCTACACCTTC. This encodes CASSPTPGQGGHGYTF.

This sequence joins TRBV5-1 and TRBJ1-2; D not resolved. The CDR3 covers 14 residues. V gave up 0 bases and J gave up 0 bases, with 6 bases separating them. CDR1 is SGHRS and CDR2 is YFSETQ in the germline V gene. CDR3 amino acids: CASSLVAANYGYTF. CDR3 bases: TGCGCCAGCAGCTTGGTAGCGGCTAACTATGGCTACACCTTC.

This clone was detected a few times. The chain links TRBV29-1 to TRBJ1-2, with 7 bases matching TRBD1. CDR3 length: 12 amino acids. Germline values: CDR1 SQVTM, CDR2 ANQGSEA. Germline trimming cut 6 bases from V and 3 bases from J; bases unmatched to any gene: 4. The CDR3 spells CSVETGHYGYTF. CDR3 DNA: TGCAGCGTAGAGACAGGGCACTATGGCTACACCTTC.

This clone has a handful of counts. CDR3 amino acids: CASSLGQGIYEKLFF. CDR3 sequence (DNA): TGCGCCAGCAGCCTTGGACAGGGGATCTATGAAAAACTGTTTTTT. The rearrangement uses TRBV5-1 and TRBJ1-4; 9 nucleotides align to TRBD1. Unmatched junction bases numbered 7, after V lost 4 bases and J lost 6 bases. Germline loops: CDR1 SGHRS, CDR2 YFSETQ. This CDR3 region has 15 residues.

The rearrangement links TRBV2 to TRBJ1-1; D perhaps matches TRBD1 (5 bases). V lost 4 bases, J lost 10 bases, and 10 bases lay in between. The germline V gene encodes CDR1 SNHLY and CDR2 FYNNEI. CDR3 length: 11 residues. The CDR3 reads CASSVQERAFF. CDR3 bases: TGTGCCAGCAGTGTACAGGAGCGAGCTTTCTTT.

The chain employs TRBV27 and TRBJ1-5, with TRBD1 identical over 7 bases. The CDR3 runs 13 residues. CDR1 is MNHEY, CDR2 SMNVEV, per germline (reference sequence). V shed 5 bases, J shed 7 bases, and the junction held 5 bases outside the gene matches. The CDR3 protein is CASSIRGTQPQHF. Here the CDR3 DNA reads TGTGCCAGCAGTATCAGGGGGACGCAGCCCCAGCATTTT.

There are a few counts of this clone. The rearrangement links TRBV14 to TRBJ1-4, with a weak D call TRBD1 (6 bases). V was shortened by 0 bases and J by 8 bases, with 10 bases between the two germline ends. CDR3 length: 14 amino acids. The germline gives CDR1 SGHDN, CDR2 FVKESK. The CDR3 is CASSQDWTAEKLFF. The CDR3 coding sequence is TGTGCCAGCAGCCAAGATTGGACAGCCGAAAAACTGTTTTTT.

The chain recombines TRBV7-2 with TRBJ1-6, with a weak D call TRBD1 (5 bases). CDR3 size: 15 residues. Germline CDR1 and CDR2: SGHTA and FQGNSA. V was cut by 1 base and J by 5 bases, with 9 bases left in between. CDR3 protein: CASSLVQGDNSPLHF. CDR3 coding DNA: TGTGCCAGCAGCTTAGTGCAGGGCGATAATTCACCCCTCCACTTT. The full variable domain, completed using reference TRBV7-2 and TRBJ1-6, is GAGVSQSPSNKVTEKGKDVELRCDPISGHTALYWYRQSLGQGLEFLIYFQGNSAPDKSGLPSDRFSAERTGGSVSTLTIQRTQQEDSAVYLCASSLVQGDNSPLHFGNGTRLTVT.

The chain couples TRBV3-1 (or the pseudogene TRBV3-2) to TRBJ2-3; 8 nucleotides line up with TRBD2. Germline values: CDR1 LGHDT, CDR2 YNNKEL (reference sequence). This CDR3 region has 15 residues. The V segment lost 4 bases and the J segment 3 bases; nucleotides outside the gene matches: 6. The CDR3 is CASSPSGSGTDTQYF. In nucleotides, the CDR3 is TGTGCCAGCAGCCCGAGCGGGAGCGGGACAGATACGCAGTATTTT.

The chain recombines TRBV9 with TRBJ2-7, with D possibly being TRBD1 (6 bases). V was shortened by 4 bases and J by 2 bases, with 25 bases between the two germline ends. Germline V CDR1 and CDR2: SGDLS, YYNGEE. The CDR3 is 18 amino acids. The chain's CDR3 is CASSPQYTGRDRTYEQYF. The DNA for the CDR3 is TGTGCCAGCAGCCCGCAATATACAGGGAGAGATAGGACCTACGAGCAGTACTTC.

The sample holds a few counts of this clone. The V gene is TRBV5-6, the J gene TRBJ1-6; TRBD1 matches at 9 bases. From germline, CDR1 is SGHDT and CDR2 YYEEEE. V lost 4 bases, J lost 2 bases, and 4 bases stayed unmatched. The CDR3 totals 16 residues. The CDR3 bases are TGTGCCAGCAGCCTGGGACAGGGAGCCTATAATTCACCCCTCCACTTT. It encodes CASSLGQGAYNSPLHF.